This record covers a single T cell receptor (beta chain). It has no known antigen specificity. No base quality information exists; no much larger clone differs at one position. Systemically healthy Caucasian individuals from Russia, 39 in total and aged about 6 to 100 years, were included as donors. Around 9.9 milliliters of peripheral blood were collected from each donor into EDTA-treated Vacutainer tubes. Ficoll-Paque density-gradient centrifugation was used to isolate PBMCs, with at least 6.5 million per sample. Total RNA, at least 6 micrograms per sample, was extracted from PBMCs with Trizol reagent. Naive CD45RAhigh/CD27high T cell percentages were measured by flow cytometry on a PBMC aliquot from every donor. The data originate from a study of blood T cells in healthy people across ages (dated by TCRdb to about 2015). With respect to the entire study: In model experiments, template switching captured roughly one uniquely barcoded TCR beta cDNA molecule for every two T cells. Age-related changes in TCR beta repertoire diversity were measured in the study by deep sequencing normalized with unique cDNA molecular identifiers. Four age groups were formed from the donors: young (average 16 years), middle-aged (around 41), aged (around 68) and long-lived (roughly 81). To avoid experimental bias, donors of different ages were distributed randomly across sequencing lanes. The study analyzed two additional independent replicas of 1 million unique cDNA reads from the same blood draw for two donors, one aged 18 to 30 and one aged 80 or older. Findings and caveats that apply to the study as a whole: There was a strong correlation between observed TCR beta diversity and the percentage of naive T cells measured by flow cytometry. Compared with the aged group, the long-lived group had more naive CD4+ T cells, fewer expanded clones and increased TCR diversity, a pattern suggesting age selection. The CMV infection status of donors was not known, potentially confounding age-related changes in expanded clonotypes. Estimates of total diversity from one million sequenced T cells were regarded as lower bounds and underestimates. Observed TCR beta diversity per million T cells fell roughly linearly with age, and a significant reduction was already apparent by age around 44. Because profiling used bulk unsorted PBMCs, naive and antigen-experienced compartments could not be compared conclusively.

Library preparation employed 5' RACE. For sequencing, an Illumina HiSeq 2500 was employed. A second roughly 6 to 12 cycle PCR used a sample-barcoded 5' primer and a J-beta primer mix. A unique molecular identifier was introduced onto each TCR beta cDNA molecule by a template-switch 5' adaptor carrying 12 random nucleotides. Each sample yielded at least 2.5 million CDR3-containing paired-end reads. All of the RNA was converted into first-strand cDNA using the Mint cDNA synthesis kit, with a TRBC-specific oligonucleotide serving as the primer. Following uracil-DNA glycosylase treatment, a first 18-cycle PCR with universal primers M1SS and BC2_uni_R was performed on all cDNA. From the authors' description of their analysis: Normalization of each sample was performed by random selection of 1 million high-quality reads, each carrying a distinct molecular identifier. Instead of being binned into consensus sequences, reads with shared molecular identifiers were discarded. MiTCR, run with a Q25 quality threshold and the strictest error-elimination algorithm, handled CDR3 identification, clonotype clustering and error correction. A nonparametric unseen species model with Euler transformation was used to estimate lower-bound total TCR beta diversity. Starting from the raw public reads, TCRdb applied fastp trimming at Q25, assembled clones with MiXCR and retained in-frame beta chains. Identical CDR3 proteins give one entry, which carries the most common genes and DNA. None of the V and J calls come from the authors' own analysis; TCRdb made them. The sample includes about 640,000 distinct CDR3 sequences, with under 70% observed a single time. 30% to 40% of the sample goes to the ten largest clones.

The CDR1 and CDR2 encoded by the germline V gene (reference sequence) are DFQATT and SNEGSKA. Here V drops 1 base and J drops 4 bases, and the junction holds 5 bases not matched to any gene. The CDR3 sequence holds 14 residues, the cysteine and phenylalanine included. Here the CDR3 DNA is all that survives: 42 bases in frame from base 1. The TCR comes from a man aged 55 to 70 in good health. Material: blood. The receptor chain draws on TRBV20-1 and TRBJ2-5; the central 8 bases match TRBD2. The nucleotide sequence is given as TGCAGTGCTAGAGCCGGGGGGGCCGGAGAGACCCAGTACTTC. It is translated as CSARAGGAGETQYF.